The count of the clone carrying this TCR beta chain is one. The CDR3 loop spans 12 amino acids. Germline CDR1 SNHLY, CDR2 FYNNEI. V was cut by 3 bases and J by 2 bases, with 5 bases left in between. This sample stems from a study of cytomegalovirus exposure and HLA in healthy donors. Study-level information: Membership in the Caucasian-associated ancestry cluster was found for 81% of a few hundred genotyped donors.

PCR involved 60 Vbeta and 13 Jbeta primers. The table came from immunoSEQ multiplex PCR; TCRdb's copy has only in-frame clones and leaves some out. The profile shows approximately 190,000 clones, over 60% of them singletons. V usage is TRBV2 and J usage is TRBJ2-7; no reliable D call. The TCR sequence derives from a woman aged 30 to 39 in good health and CMV-seropositive. Sequenced material: PBMCs. The CDR3 is CASSESAYEQYF. CDR3 bases: TGTGCCAGCAGTGAGTCGGCCTACGAGCAGTACTTC.